The rows below give T cell receptor beta chains drawn from one sample of a study of T-cell memory formation after mild COVID-19. TCRdb re-analysed the 5' RACE reads in MiXCR, keeping a single row per CDR3 protein. The table has roughly 370,000 distinct CDR3 sequences, around a sixth seen once; the top ten hold roughly a fifth. The specimen was PBMCs or a T cell subset sorted from them (not recorded which). Receptor source: a man younger than 30 who had mild COVID-19 (a few samples of this study predate the infection). Cell type and time point are not known. The CDR3 runs from the conserved cysteine through the conserved F or W. Fields, in order: CDR3 protein, CDR3 DNA, J gene, clone size, V gene, D gene. The D gene is left open where the match is weak. Size values are once, few and many counts, or a class for expanded clones, and some rows have none.

CDR3: CASSLGAGIGELFF
DNA: TGTGCCAGCAGCTTAGGCGCCGGGATCGGGGAGCTGTTTTTT
J: TRBJ2-2
size: .
V: TRBV13
D: .

CDR3: CASSDTRSEAFF
DNA: TGTGCCAGCAGTGATACCAGGTCGGAAGCTTTCTTT
J: TRBJ1-1
size: few
V: TRBV12-3/TRBV12-4
D: .

CDR3: CASSPKTGRANTGELFF
DNA: TGCGCCAGCAGCCCAAAGACAGGTCGCGCGAACACCGGGGAGCTGTTTTTT
J: TRBJ2-2
size: few
V: TRBV5-1
D: .

CDR3: CASSSRGYGYTF
DNA: TGTGCCAGCAGTTCGCGGGGGTATGGCTACACCTTC
J: TRBJ1-2
size: few
V: TRBV28
D: .

CDR3: CASSLAGHQPQHF
DNA: TGTGCCAGCAGTTTGGCAGGGCATCAGCCCCAGCATTTT
J: TRBJ1-5
size: many
V: TRBV28
D: .

CDR3: CASSLAWGSGANVLTF
DNA: TGTGCCAGCAGCTTAGCATGGGGATCTGGGGCCAACGTCCTGACTTTC
J: TRBJ2-6
size: few
V: TRBV7-9
D: .

CDR3: CASSYPDAFF
DNA: TGTGCCAGCAGTTACCCCGACGCTTTCTTT
J: TRBJ1-1
size: .
V: TRBV2
D: .

CDR3: CASRIGLAGTDTQYF
DNA: TGTGCCAGCAGGATAGGACTAGCGGGCACAGATACGCAGTATTTT
J: TRBJ2-3
size: .
V: TRBV28
D: TRBD2

CDR3: CSVVVPARGGETQYF
DNA: TGCAGCGTTGTTGTCCCGGCCAGGGGTGGGGAGACCCAGTACTTC
J: TRBJ2-5
size: few
V: TRBV29-1
D: .

CDR3: CASSRGTGGWQYF
DNA: TGTGCCAGCAGTCGCGGGACAGGGGGCTGGCAGTACTTC
J: TRBJ2-7
size: .
V: TRBV3-1
D: TRBD1

CDR3: CASSYGENSPLHF
DNA: TGTGCCAGCAGTTATGGGGAGAATTCACCCCTCCACTTT
J: TRBJ1-6
size: .
V: TRBV6-6
D: .

CDR3: CASSAGEYGYTF
DNA: TGTGCCAGCAGTGCAGGGGAATATGGCTACACCTTC
J: TRBJ1-2
size: .
V: TRBV6-1
D: .

CDR3: CSAGTSPDGGTQYF
DNA: TGCAGCGCCGGGACTAGCCCTGATGGAGGGACCCAGTACTTC
J: TRBJ2-5
size: many
V: TRBV20-1
D: TRBD2

CDR3: CASSLYNNEQFF
DNA: TGTGCCAGCAGCTTATACAACAATGAGCAGTTCTTC
J: TRBJ2-1
size: .
V: TRBV7-2
D: .

CDR3: CASTPLKGGDTDTQYF
DNA: TGCGCCAGCACCCCGTTGAAAGGCGGGGACACAGATACGCAGTATTTT
J: TRBJ2-3
size: few
V: TRBV5-1
D: .

CDR3: CSARATGSSGNTIYF
DNA: TGCAGTGCTAGAGCGACAGGGAGCTCTGGAAACACCATATATTTT
J: TRBJ1-3
size: many
V: TRBV20-1
D: TRBD1

CDR3: CASRGLAGEETQYF
DNA: TGTGCCAGCAGGGGACTAGCGGGTGAAGAGACCCAGTACTTC
J: TRBJ2-5
size: .
V: TRBV6-2/TRBV6-3
D: TRBD2

CDR3: CASSPLGSYNEQFF
DNA: TGTGCCAGCAGCCCCCTCGGGTCCTACAATGAGCAGTTCTTC
J: TRBJ2-1
size: few
V: TRBV12-3/TRBV12-4
D: .

CDR3: CASSRDRGRLWTQYF
DNA: TGCGCCAGCAGCAGGGACAGGGGGCGTTTGTGGACCCAGTACTTC
J: TRBJ2-5
size: few
V: TRBV5-1
D: TRBD1